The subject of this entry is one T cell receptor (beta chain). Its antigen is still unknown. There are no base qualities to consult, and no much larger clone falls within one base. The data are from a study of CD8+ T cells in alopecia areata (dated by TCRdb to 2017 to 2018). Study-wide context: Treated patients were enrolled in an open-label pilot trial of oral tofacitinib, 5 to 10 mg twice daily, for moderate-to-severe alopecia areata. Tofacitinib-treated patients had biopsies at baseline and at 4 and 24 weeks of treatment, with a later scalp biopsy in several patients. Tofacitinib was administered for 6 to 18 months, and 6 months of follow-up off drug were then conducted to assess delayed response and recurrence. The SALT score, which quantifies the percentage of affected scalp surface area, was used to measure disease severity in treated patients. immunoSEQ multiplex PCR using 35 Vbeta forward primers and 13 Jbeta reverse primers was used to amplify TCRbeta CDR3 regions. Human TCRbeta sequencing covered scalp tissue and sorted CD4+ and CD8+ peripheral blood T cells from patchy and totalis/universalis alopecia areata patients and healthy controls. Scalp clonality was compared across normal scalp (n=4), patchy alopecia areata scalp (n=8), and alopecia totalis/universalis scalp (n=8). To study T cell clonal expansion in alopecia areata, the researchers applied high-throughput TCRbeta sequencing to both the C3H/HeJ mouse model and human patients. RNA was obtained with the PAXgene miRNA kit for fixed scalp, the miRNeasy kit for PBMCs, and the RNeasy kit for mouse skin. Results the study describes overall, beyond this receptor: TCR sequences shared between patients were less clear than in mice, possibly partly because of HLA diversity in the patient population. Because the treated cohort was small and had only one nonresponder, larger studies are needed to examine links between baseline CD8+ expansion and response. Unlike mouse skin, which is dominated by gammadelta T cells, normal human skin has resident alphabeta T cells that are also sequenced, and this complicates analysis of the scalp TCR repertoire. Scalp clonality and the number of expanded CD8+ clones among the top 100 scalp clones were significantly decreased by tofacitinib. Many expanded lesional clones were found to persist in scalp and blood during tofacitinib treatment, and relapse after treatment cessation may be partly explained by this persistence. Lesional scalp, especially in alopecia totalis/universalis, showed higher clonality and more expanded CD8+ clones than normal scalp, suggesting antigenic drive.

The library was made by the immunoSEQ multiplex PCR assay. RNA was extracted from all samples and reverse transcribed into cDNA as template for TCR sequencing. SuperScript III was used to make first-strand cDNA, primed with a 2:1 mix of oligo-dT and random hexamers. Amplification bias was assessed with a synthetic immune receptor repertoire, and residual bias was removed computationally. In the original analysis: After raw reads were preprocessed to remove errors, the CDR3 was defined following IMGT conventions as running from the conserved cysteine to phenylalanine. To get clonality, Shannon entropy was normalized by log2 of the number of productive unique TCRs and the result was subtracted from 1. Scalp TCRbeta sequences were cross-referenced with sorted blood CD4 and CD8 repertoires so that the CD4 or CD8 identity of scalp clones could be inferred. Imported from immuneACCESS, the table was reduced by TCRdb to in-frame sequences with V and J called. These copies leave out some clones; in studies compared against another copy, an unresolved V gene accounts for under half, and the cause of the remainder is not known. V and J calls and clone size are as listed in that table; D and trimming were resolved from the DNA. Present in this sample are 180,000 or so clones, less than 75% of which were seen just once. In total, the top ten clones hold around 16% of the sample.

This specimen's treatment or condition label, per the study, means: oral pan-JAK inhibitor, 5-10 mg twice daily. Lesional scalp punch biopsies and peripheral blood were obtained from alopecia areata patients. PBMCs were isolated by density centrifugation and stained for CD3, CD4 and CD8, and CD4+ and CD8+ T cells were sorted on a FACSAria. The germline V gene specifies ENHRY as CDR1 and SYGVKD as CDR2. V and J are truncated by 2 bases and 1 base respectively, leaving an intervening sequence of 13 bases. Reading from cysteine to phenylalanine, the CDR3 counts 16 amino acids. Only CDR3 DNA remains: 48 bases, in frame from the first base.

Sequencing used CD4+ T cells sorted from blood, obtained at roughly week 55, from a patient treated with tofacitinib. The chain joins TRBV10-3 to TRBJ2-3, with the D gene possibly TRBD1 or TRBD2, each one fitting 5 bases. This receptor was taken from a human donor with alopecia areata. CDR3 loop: CAISEGQTGRTDTQYF. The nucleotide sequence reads TGTGCCATCAGTGAGGGGCAGACGGGACGCACAGATACGCAGTATTTT.